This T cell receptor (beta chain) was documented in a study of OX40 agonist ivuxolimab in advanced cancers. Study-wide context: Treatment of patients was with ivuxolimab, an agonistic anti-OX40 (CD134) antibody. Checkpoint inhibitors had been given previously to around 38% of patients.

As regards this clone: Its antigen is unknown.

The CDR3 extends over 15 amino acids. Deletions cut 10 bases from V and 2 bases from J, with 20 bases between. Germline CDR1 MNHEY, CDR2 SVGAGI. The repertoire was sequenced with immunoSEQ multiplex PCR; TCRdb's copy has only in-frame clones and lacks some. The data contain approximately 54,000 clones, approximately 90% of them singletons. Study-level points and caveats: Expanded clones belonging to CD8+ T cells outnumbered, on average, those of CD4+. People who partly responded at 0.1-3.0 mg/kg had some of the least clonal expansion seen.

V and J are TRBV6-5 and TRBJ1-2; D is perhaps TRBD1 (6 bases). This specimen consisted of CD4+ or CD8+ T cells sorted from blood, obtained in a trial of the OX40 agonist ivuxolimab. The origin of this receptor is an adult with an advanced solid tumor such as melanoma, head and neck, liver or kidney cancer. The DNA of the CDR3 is TGTGCCAACCCTGCCAAAACAGGGTGGAACTATGGCTACACCTTC. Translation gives CANPAKTGWNYGYTF.